These 27 T cell receptor beta chains share one sample of origin, sequenced in a study of blood T cell repertoires in COVID-19. Using immunoSEQ multiplex PCR, the repertoire was profiled, and TCRdb retains in-frame clones only, with some absent. Of some 17,000 clones in the sample, around three quarters were seen once. Sequenced input: peripheral blood. The receptors derive from a man between 65 and 85 years old with COVID-19, enrolled during active disease.

This chain joins TRBV9 and TRBJ1-2, with D perhaps matching TRBD1 (6 bases). CDR1 and CDR2 (germline): SGDLS, YYNGEE. There are 15 residues in the CDR3. Trimming removed 2 bases at V and 8 bases at J, with 19 bases between. Here the CDR3 reads CASSVYIGGGEGYTF. In DNA, the CDR3 is TGTGCCAGCAGCGTTTACATAGGGGGAGGGGAGGGCTACACCTTC. Filled out from reference TRBV9 and TRBJ1-2, the complete variable domain reads DSGVTQTPKHLITATGQRVTLRCSPRSGDLSVYWYQQSLDQGLQFLIQYYNGEERAKGNILERFSAQQFPDLHSELNLSSLELGDSALYFCASSVYIGGGEGYTFGSGTRLTVV.

The chain combines TRBV12-3 or TRBV12-4 with TRBJ1-1; D is undetermined. This CDR3 has 12 amino acids. V shed 6 bases and J shed 4 bases, with 9 bases lying between them. The CDR3 loop is CASSWRSTEAFF. The CDR3 DNA reads TGTGCCAGCAGCTGGAGGAGCACTGAAGCTTTCTTT.

The genes are TRBV6-6 and TRBJ2-7; tentative D call: TRBD1 (5 bases). The CDR3 length is 15 residues. The germline V gene encodes CDR1 MNHNY and CDR2 SVGAGI (reference sequence). Trimming took off 2 bases at V and 4 bases at J, with 15 bases between the two ends. CDR3 bases: TGTGCCAGCAGTTACCCGATGCAAGGGGCTTACGAGCAGTACTTC. It translates to CASSYPMQGAYEQYF.

The rearrangement joins TRBV21-1 to TRBJ2-7; the table's TRBD1 call for D was not verified on the DNA. TRBV21-1 represents a pseudogene. This CDR3 spans 18 amino acids. The CDR3 region is CASSKAYSRGRGIYEQYF. CDR3 bases: TGTGCCAGCAGCAAAGCATATTCCAGGGGAAGGGGGATCTACGAGCAGTACTTC.

The CDR3 here is CASSESGTSRLRGTQYF. In nucleotides, the CDR3 is TGTGCCAGCAGTGAATCGGGGACTAGCCGCCTCAGGGGTACGCAGTATTTT. The chain links TRBV6-1 to TRBJ2-3; 9 nucleotides align to TRBD2. After removal of 2 bases from V and 8 bases from J, the junction contained 14 bases not matched to a gene. Germline CDR1 reads MNHNS; CDR2 reads SASEGT. The CDR3 extends over 17 amino acids.

The gene calls are TRBV18 and TRBJ1-1, with D possibly TRBD1 on 5 matching bases. The CDR3 has 13 residues. Trimming took off 3 bases at V and 6 bases at J, with 11 bases between the two ends. Germline loops: CDR1 KGHSH, CDR2 LQKENI. For the CDR3, the DNA is TGTGCCAGCTCACCTCCCGGGGGACCTGAAGCTTTCTTT. The encoded protein is CASSPPGGPEAFF. Together with reference TRBV18 and TRBJ1-1, the CDR3 gives the full variable domain: NAGVMQNPRHLVRRRGQEARLRCSPMKGHSHVYWYRQLPEEGLKFMVYLQKENIIDESGMPKERFSAEFPKEGPSILRIQQVVRGDSAAYFCASSPPGGPEAFFGQGTRLTVV.

This rearrangement joins TRBV5-1 to TRBJ2-7, with 7 nucleotides matching TRBD1. Trimming at V came to 9 bases and at J to 4 bases, leaving 7 bases not matched to a gene. The CDR3 spans 12 residues. Germline CDR1 and CDR2: SGHRS and YFSETQ. The CDR3 bases are TGCGCCACCGCAGGACAGGTATACGAGCAGTACTTC. Amino acid sequence: CATAGQVYEQYF.

V gene TRBV4-1 combines with J gene TRBJ1-5; tentative D call: TRBD1 (6 bases). The CDR3 contains 17 residues. V lost 3 bases and J 5 bases, leaving 20 bases between the germline ends. Germline V gene sequence: CDR1 MGHRA, CDR2 YSYEKL. CDR3 loop: CASSQYEGTNQYQPQHF. The CDR3 DNA reads TGCGCCAGCAGCCAGTATGAAGGGACAAATCAATATCAGCCCCAGCATTTT.

The chain couples TRBV9 to TRBJ1-1; unclear D gene. This CDR3 is 14 amino acids long. Germline lookup yields CDR1 SGDLS and CDR2 YYNGEE. V was pared by 0 bases and J by 2 bases, with 8 bases between. The CDR3 protein is CASSVAGGNTEAFF. CDR3 DNA sequence: TGTGCCAGCAGCGTAGCCGGCGGTAACACTGAAGCTTTCTTT.

This clone turned up a few times. The gene calls are TRBV18 and TRBJ1-5; 7 bases are a match to TRBD1. The germline gives CDR1 KGHSH, CDR2 LQKENI. The junction had 11 bases not matched to a gene; V was cut back by 5 bases and J by 1 base. The CDR3 length is 17 residues. The CDR3 loop is CASSGDRGVTSNQPQHF. The CDR3 DNA follows: TGTGCCAGCTCAGGGGACAGAGGAGTTACAAGCAATCAGCCCCAGCATTTT.

The rearrangement links TRBV11-3 to TRBJ2-5; 8 bases are a match to TRBD2. The V gene end was trimmed by 2 bases and the J gene end by 5 bases; junction bases not matched to a gene: 7. Germline V gene lookup returns CDR1 SGHNT and CDR2 YENEEA. This CDR3 is 15 amino acids long. CDR3 in amino acids: CASSLRGGTRETQYF. In nucleotides, the CDR3 is TGTGCCAGCAGCTTACGGGGGGGGACTCGGGAGACCCAGTACTTC.

This sequence joins TRBV4-3 and TRBJ2-1, with D tentatively TRBD2 (6 bases). V was shortened by 0 bases and J by 8 bases, with 17 bases between the two germline ends. CDR1 and CDR2 (germline): LGHNA, YSLEER. This CDR3 is 16 amino acids long. The CDR3 here is CASSQDYRSGVDEQFF. The CDR3 region has the DNA TGCGCCAGCAGCCAAGATTATAGATCGGGGGTTGATGAGCAGTTCTTC.

The rearrangement uses TRBV2 and TRBJ1-2; D possibly corresponds to TRBD1 (6 bases). Trimming shortened V by 4 bases and J by 3 bases, and 6 bases separated the two germline ends. Germline V lookup: CDR1 SNHLY, CDR2 FYNNEI. This CDR3 comprises 12 residues. The CDR3 DNA reads TGTGCCAGCAGTGGACAGGACTATGGCTACACCTTC. Translating it yields CASSGQDYGYTF.

In this sample, this clone turned up a few times. V gene TRBV5-4 combines with J gene TRBJ2-3; TRBD2 agrees at 7 bases. V lost 2 bases to trimming and J lost 2 bases; unmatched junction nucleotides: 2. The V gene's germline CDR1 is SGHNT and CDR2 YYREEE (reference sequence). The CDR3 is 14 residues long. The chain's CDR3 is CASSLAGTTDTQYF. The CDR3 region has the DNA TGTGCCAGCAGCTTAGCGGGAACCACAGATACGCAGTATTTT.

The CDR3 DNA is TGTGCCAGCTACTTGTTCGATTCTAGCAATCAGCCCCAGCATTTT. This sequence encodes CASYLFDSSNQPQHF. The V and J genes are TRBV6-5 and TRBJ1-5; D is undetermined. The CDR3 contains 15 residues. The germline CDR1 and CDR2 sequences are MNHEY and SVGAGI. The V end was cut by 8 bases, the J end by 0 bases, with 14 bases between.

By frequency in the sample, this clone is medium-sized. The junction departs from the called germline gene at one end, perhaps through a read error. The genes are TRBV10-1 and TRBJ2-1, with 7 nucleotides matching TRBD2. The CDR3 is made up of 12 amino acids. Germline V gives CDR1 WNHNN, CDR2 SYGVQD (reference sequence). CDR3 amino acids: CASSEGAGEPFF. CDR3 DNA: TGCGCCAGCAGTGAGGGGGCGGGAGAGCCGTTCTTC.

CDR3 region: CASSESSGKAFF. The CDR3 region has the DNA TGTGCCAGCAGTGAGAGTTCCGGGAAAGCTTTCTTT. The V call is TRBV25-1, the J call TRBJ1-1, with no clear D. The ends were cut back, 3 bases at V and 9 bases at J, with 11 bases in the middle. The CDR3 consists of 12 residues. In germline, CDR1 is MGHDK, CDR2 SYGVNS. Looking up the rest from reference TRBV25-1 and TRBJ1-1 gives the full variable domain: EADIYQTPRYLVIGTGKKITLECSQTMGHDKMYWYQQDPGMELHLIHYSYGVNSTEKGDLSSESTVSRIRTEHFPLTLESARPSHTSQYLCASSESSGKAFFGQGTRLTVV.

This clone has a single count. The genes are TRBV7-2 and TRBJ1-5; 8 bases match TRBD1. There are 15 residues in the CDR3. With V trimmed by 1 base and J by 5 bases, 4 bases remained unmatched. Germline assignment: CDR1 SGHTA and CDR2 FQGNSA. This CDR3 is CASSLGQGIDQPQHF. CDR3 bases: TGTGCCAGCAGCTTAGGACAGGGGATAGATCAGCCCCAGCATTTT.

The table lists this clone with a few counts. J is TRBJ2-1 and V is TRBV20-1, with D possibly being TRBD2 (6 bases). Germline V lookup: CDR1 DFQATT, CDR2 SNEGSKA (reference sequence). With 2 bases removed from V and 8 bases from J, the gap between germline ends came to 7 bases. This CDR3 spans 11 amino acids. The CDR3 is CSARRRDEQFF. Written as DNA, the CDR3 is TGCAGTGCTAGAAGGAGGGATGAGCAGTTCTTC.

The chain recombines TRBV5-1 with TRBJ1-6, with D possibly matching TRBD1 (5 bases). The V gene's germline CDR1 is SGHRS and CDR2 YFSETQ. V lost 5 bases and J 8 bases, leaving 11 bases between the germline ends. The CDR3 has 13 residues. CDR3 region: CASRVPGDSPLHF. CDR3 DNA sequence: TGCGCCAGCAGGGTCCCGGGGGATTCACCCCTCCACTTT.

The sample holds a few counts of this clone. The chain uses TRBV19 and TRBJ1-3; unclear D gene. Trimming removed 3 bases at V and 4 bases at J, with 13 bases between. The CDR3 has 15 residues. Germline CDR1 is LNHDA and CDR2 is SQIVND (reference sequence). Here the CDR3 reads CASSMKNLRGNTIYF. The CDR3 coding sequence is TGTGCCAGTAGTATGAAAAACCTGCGGGGAAACACCATATATTTT.

This clone was counted a single time. The rearrangement links TRBV11-2 to TRBJ1-1, with unresolved D. Germline V lookup: CDR1 SGHAT, CDR2 FQNNGV. Trimming removed 5 bases from V and 11 bases from J, with 18 bases in between. The CDR3 extends over 13 amino acids. CDR3 region: CASSPGGLFMAFF. CDR3 coding DNA: TGTGCCAGCAGCCCCGGTGGGCTATTTATGGCTTTCTTT.

The chain combines TRBV11-2 with TRBJ2-6; 8 bases fit TRBD1. Germline V gene lookup returns CDR1 SGHAT and CDR2 FQNNGV. Trimming took 3 bases from V and 3 from J; bases not matched to a gene: 7. The CDR3 runs to 17 residues. CDR3 amino acids: CASSLRDRGGGANVLTF. For the CDR3, the DNA is TGTGCCAGCAGCTTGCGAGACAGGGGCGGTGGGGCCAACGTCCTGACTTTC.

This rearrangement joins TRBV18 to TRBJ1-3; tentative D call: TRBD1 (6 bases). The CDR3 consists of 15 residues. The germline gives CDR1 KGHSH, CDR2 LQKENI. The V end lost 0 bases, the J end lost 7 bases, and 13 bases lay between the germline ends. The CDR3 DNA reads as TGTGCCAGCTCACCACCGAACAGGGAGCAGAACACCATATATTTT. Protein product: CASSPPNREQNTIYF.

This chain's CDR3 is CASSLTQGGEKLFF. Written as DNA, the CDR3 is TGTGCCAGCAGCTTAACACAGGGGGGAGAAAAACTGTTTTTT. The chain has TRBV7-9 and TRBJ1-4, with 8 bases identical to TRBD1. J was trimmed by 8 bases and V by 2 bases; bases with no gene match: 4. The CDR3 length is 14 residues. The germline CDR1 and CDR2 sequences are SEHNR and FQNEAQ (reference sequence).

The V gene is TRBV5-3, the J gene TRBJ2-1; 10 nucleotides align to TRBD1. TRBV5-3 is sorted into the ORF group, with uncertain function. After removal of 5 bases from V and 9 bases from J, the junction contained 14 bases not matched to a gene. CDR3 length equals 16 residues. CDR3 bases: TGTGCCAGAAGGCCTCTCCGGGACAGGGGTGAAAGTGAGCAGTTCTTC. It is translated as CARRPLRDRGESEQFF.

V usage is TRBV7-2 and J usage is TRBJ1-5, with 8 bases fitting TRBD1. The germline CDR1 and CDR2 sequences are SGHTA and FQGNSA. This CDR3 region has 17 residues. The junction had 15 bases not matched to a gene; V was cut back by 5 bases and J by 6 bases. In nucleotides, the CDR3 is TGTGCCAGCAGCCCAAGGGGGCTCCAGGGGGCGCGTCAGCCCCAGCATTTT. Residues: CASSPRGLQGARQPQHF.